These 29 T cell receptor beta chains were sequenced from one sample in a study of T cell changes during pregnancy in multiple sclerosis. TCRdb keeps only in-frame clones here, not all; method: immunoSEQ multiplex PCR. The sample includes over 100,000 clones, about 90% of them seen just once. Here the sequenced sample was peripheral blood, taken in the third trimester of pregnancy. These receptors originate from a female donor with multiple sclerosis, enrolled in a pregnancy study.

The chain has TRBV28 and TRBJ1-2; D is undetermined. Trimming left V 6 bases short and J 7 bases short, with 9 bases between. This CDR3 has 11 amino acids. Germline values: CDR1 MDHEN, CDR2 SYDVKM. Here the CDR3 reads CASSEQFGYTF. The CDR3 region has the DNA TGTGCCAGCAGCGAACAGTTTGGCTACACCTTC.

V gene TRBV5-1 combines with J gene TRBJ1-2; a possible D gene is TRBD1 (5 bases). Trimming shortened V by 0 bases and J by 0 bases, and 12 bases separated the two germline ends. This CDR3 has 16 residues. Per germline, CDR1 SGHRS and CDR2 YFSETQ. The chain's CDR3 is CASSLVNRSANYGYTF. CDR3 nucleotides: TGCGCCAGCAGCTTGGTAAACAGGTCAGCTAACTATGGCTACACCTTC.

J is TRBJ2-3 and V is TRBV7-6, with a weak D call TRBD2 (5 bases). In germline, CDR1 is SGHVS, CDR2 FNYEAQ. CDR3 length: 16 amino acids. Trimming removed 0 bases from V and 5 bases from J, with 15 bases in between. For the CDR3, the DNA is TGTGCCAGCAGCTTAGCTCCGTCGGGGTCTGTAGATACGCAGTATTTT. It specifies CASSLAPSGSVDTQYF.

This clone was picked up one time. The rearrangement joins TRBV10-3 to TRBJ2-5; TRBD2 matches at 7 bases. Looked up from germline, CDR1 is ENHRY and CDR2 is SYGVKD. This CDR3 is built from 14 residues. J gave up 3 bases and V 8 bases, and 9 bases lay outside the gene matches. DNA for the CDR3: TGTGCCATCCATAAGGCCGGGAGGAAAGAGACCCAGTACTTC. It specifies CAIHKAGRKETQYF.

J is TRBJ1-1 and V is TRBV18, with 9 bases that match TRBD1. The CDR3 contains 17 residues. Losses at the gene ends were 3 bases for V and 5 bases for J; bases not matched to a gene: 13. Germline V gene sequence: CDR1 KGHSH, CDR2 LQKENI. CDR3 protein: CASSPALGTGRGTEAFF. CDR3 coding DNA: TGTGCCAGCTCACCGGCGTTGGGGACAGGGAGGGGAACTGAAGCTTTCTTT.

The rearrangement links TRBV5-6 to TRBJ2-3, with 8 bases aligning to TRBD2. The length of the CDR3 is 17 residues. The V gene's germline CDR1 is SGHDT and CDR2 YYEEEE. The ends lost 0 bases at V and 5 bases at J; junction bases unmatched: 11. The CDR3 region is CASSLDGGAAYVDTQYF. In DNA form, the CDR3 reads TGTGCCAGCAGCTTGGACGGGGGGGCCGCCTATGTAGATACGCAGTATTTT.

This clone has just a few counts. V usage is TRBV7-3 and J usage is TRBJ1-2, with D unresolved. The CDR3 has 13 residues. The germline V gene has CDR1 SGHTA and CDR2 FQGTGA. V was shortened by 0 bases and J by 13 bases, with 15 bases between the two germline ends. The chain's CDR3 is CASSLTALGPGTF. Here the CDR3 DNA reads TGTGCCAGCAGCTTAACGGCACTAGGACCTGGCACCTTC.

This chain connects TRBV6-5 to TRBJ2-2, with 7 positions matching TRBD1. V trimming: 5 bases; J trimming: 7 bases; junction bases outside the gene matches: 7. This CDR3 is built from 14 residues. Germline V gives CDR1 MNHEY, CDR2 SVGAGI. CDR3 nucleotides: TGTGCCAGCAGTGGCAAACAGGGGTACGGGGAGCTGTTTTTT. Amino acid sequence: CASSGKQGYGELFF.

The V gene is TRBV15, the J gene TRBJ1-3; a weak D match, TRBD1 (5 bases). V lost 5 bases and J lost 1, with 6 bases in between. This CDR3 spans 13 amino acids. From germline, CDR1 is LNHNV and CDR2 YYDKDF (reference sequence). The CDR3 DNA follows: TGTGCCACCAGCCCAGGGTCTGGAAACACCATATATTTT. Translated, it gives CATSPGSGNTIYF.

Here the CDR3 DNA reads TGTGCCAGCAGCCCCCCTGGACTGAACTCTGGAAACACCATATATTTT. This sequence encodes CASSPPGLNSGNTIYF. V gene TRBV5-4 combines with J gene TRBJ1-3, with D uncertain. The CDR3 totals 16 residues. V lost 4 bases to trimming and J lost 0 bases, with 14 bases between them. The germline V gene encodes CDR1 SGHNT and CDR2 YYREEE (reference sequence).

This clone was found once. The chain carries TRBV28 and TRBJ1-5, with D tentatively TRBD1 (5 bases). V lost 6 bases to trimming and J lost 8 bases, with 23 bases between them. This CDR3 has 16 residues. CDR1 is MDHEN and CDR2 is SYDVKM in the germline V gene. CDR3 DNA: TGTGCCAGCAGGAACTCCGGGACCCAGGGAGGGAAGCCCCAGCATTTT. It encodes CASRNSGTQGGKPQHF.

This chain uses TRBV10-3 with TRBJ2-7; 7 bases map to TRBD1. This CDR3 contains 13 residues. The V segment lost 7 bases and the J segment 0 bases; nucleotides outside the gene matches: 3. The germline gives CDR1 ENHRY, CDR2 SYGVKD. The CDR3 spells CAINGQASYEQYF. As DNA, the CDR3 is TGTGCCATCAATGGACAGGCCTCCTACGAGCAGTACTTC.

V gene TRBV6-1 combines with J gene TRBJ2-7; the match to TRBD1 covers 9 bases. Germline trimming cut 1 base from V and 3 bases from J; bases unmatched to any gene: 4. The CDR3 consists of 15 residues. From germline, CDR1 is MNHNS and CDR2 SASEGT. The CDR3 spells CASSEEPTGGYEQYF. The CDR3 bases are TGTGCCAGCAGTGAAGAACCGACAGGGGGCTACGAGCAGTACTTC.

The chain has TRBV6-1 and TRBJ1-2; a possible D gene is TRBD1 (5 bases). The V end lost 4 bases, the J end lost 2 bases, and 11 bases lay between the germline ends. In germline, CDR1 is MNHNS, CDR2 SASEGT. This CDR3 region has 14 residues. The CDR3 loop reads CASSVGRGNYGYTF. As DNA, the CDR3 is TGTGCCAGCAGTGTAGGTCGGGGGAACTATGGCTACACCTTC.

The chain recombines TRBV9 with TRBJ2-1, with D tentatively TRBD2 (6 bases). From germline, CDR1 is SGDLS and CDR2 YYNGEE. The V end lost 0 bases, the J end lost 0 bases, and 10 bases lay between the germline ends. The CDR3 length is 16 residues. CDR3 bases: TGTGCCAGCAGCGTAGCTGGAGGGAGCTCCTACAATGAGCAGTTCTTC. It translates to CASSVAGGSSYNEQFF.

The chain uses TRBV18 and TRBJ2-2; TRBD2 is a possible D gene (5 bases). The CDR3 has 15 residues. CDR1 and CDR2 (germline): KGHSH, LQKENI. The ends were cut back, 3 bases at V and 0 bases at J, with 8 bases in the middle. The CDR3 reads CASSPRESNTGELFF. In DNA form, the CDR3 reads TGTGCCAGCTCACCTCGGGAATCGAACACCGGGGAGCTGTTTTTT.

The J gene is TRBJ2-3, the V gene TRBV7-8, with 10 bases identical to TRBD2. This CDR3 is 17 amino acids long. Germline V gene data show CDR1 as SGHVS and CDR2 as FQNEAQ. V shed 0 bases and J 4 bases; nucleotides not matched to a gene: 7. The CDR3 sequence is CASSLAFGAGGPDTQYF. CDR3 nucleotide sequence: TGTGCCAGCAGCTTAGCGTTCGGAGCGGGAGGGCCAGATACGCAGTATTTT.

DNA of the CDR3: TGCGCCAGCAGCTTGGCCGGGGGTACCGCCGGGGAGCTGTTTTTT. As protein: CASSLAGGTAGELFF. The V gene is TRBV5-1, the J gene TRBJ2-2; tentatively, D is TRBD2 (6 bases). The CDR3 covers 15 residues. The V end was cut by 0 bases, the J end by 6 bases, with 12 bases between. From germline, CDR1 is SGHRS and CDR2 YFSETQ.

CDR3 sequence reads: CASSIPFRAEQFF. CDR3 bases: TGCGCCAGCAGCATACCCTTCAGGGCTGAGCAGTTCTTC. The chain employs TRBV5-1 and TRBJ2-1; D may be TRBD1 (5 bases). Trimming shortened V by 4 bases and J by 9 bases, and 14 bases separated the two germline ends. CDR3 length: 13 residues. CDR1 and CDR2 (germline): SGHRS, YFSETQ.

V gene TRBV18 combines with J gene TRBJ1-2, with TRBD1 as a possible D gene (5 bases). Germline V CDR1 and CDR2: KGHSH, LQKENI. The CDR3 extends over 13 amino acids. With 4 bases removed from V and 6 bases from J, the gap between germline ends came to 12 bases. The CDR3 nucleotides are TGTGCCAGCTCACAGCGTAGGGGTAATGGCTACACCTTC. Amino acid sequence: CASSQRRGNGYTF.

The chain links TRBV15 to TRBJ2-3; D is uncertain. V lost 5 bases to trimming and J lost 5 bases, with 17 bases between them. The V gene's germline CDR1 is LNHNV and CDR2 YYDKDF (reference sequence). The CDR3 loop spans 15 amino acids. This CDR3 is CATSPKSPSIDTQYF. The CDR3 nucleotides are TGTGCCACCAGCCCCAAAAGCCCCTCGATAGATACGCAGTATTTT.

This clone has a single count. This chain connects TRBV7-3 to TRBJ2-1, with 10 bases identical to TRBD2. The trim removed 5 bases at V and 9 bases at J, leaving 10 bases unmatched. The CDR3 contains 15 residues. CDR1 and CDR2 (germline): SGHTA, FQGTGA. In DNA form, the CDR3 reads TGTGCCAGCAGCGATCTAGCGGGAGCGGTGAGTGAGCAGTTCTTC. Residues: CASSDLAGAVSEQFF.

The gene calls are TRBV18 and TRBJ2-2, with D maybe TRBD2 (6 bases). This CDR3 comprises 16 residues. The V and J ends lost 1 base and 4 bases respectively, with 13 bases between them. Germline V gene sequence: CDR1 KGHSH, CDR2 LQKENI. CDR3 amino acids: CASSPLSGSVTGELFF. The CDR3 DNA follows: TGTGCCAGCTCACCACTTTCCGGGAGCGTCACCGGGGAGCTGTTTTTT.

V usage is TRBV6-5 and J usage is TRBJ2-7; 8 positions match TRBD2. Germline CDR1 and CDR2: MNHEY and SVGAGI. The CDR3 runs to 14 residues. V lost 0 bases to trimming and J lost 3 bases; unmatched junction nucleotides: 1. The CDR3 coding sequence is TGTGCCAGCAGTTACTCGACTAGCGACTACGAGCAGTACTTC. This codes for CASSYSTSDYEQYF.

This chain links TRBV2 with TRBJ2-5, with 9 bases that match TRBD2. J gave up 5 bases and V 2 bases, and 12 bases lay outside the gene matches. This CDR3 is 17 amino acids long. CDR1 SNHLY and CDR2 FYNNEI come from the germline V gene. The CDR3 region has the DNA TGTGCCAGCAGTGAAAATGTGGTAGCGGGAGTCTCGGAGACCCAGTACTTC. This encodes CASSENVVAGVSETQYF. The variable domain in full, completed from reference TRBV2 and TRBJ2-5, reads EPEVTQTPSHQVTQMGQEVILRCVPISNHLYFYWYRQILGQKVEFLVSFYNNEISEKSEIFDDQFSVERPDGSNFTLKIRSTKLEDSAMYFCASSENVVAGVSETQYFGPGTRLLVL.

CDR3 DNA sequence: TGTGCCAGTAGTTCTCAGGGGGGCCCCTACGAGCAGTACTTC. Translating gives CASSSQGGPYEQYF. The chain links TRBV19 to TRBJ2-7; D might be TRBD1 (7 bases). Trimming shortened V by 5 bases and J by 2 bases, and 13 bases separated the two germline ends. The germline gives CDR1 LNHDA, CDR2 SQIVND (reference sequence). This CDR3 has 14 amino acids.

The chain uses TRBV19 and TRBJ2-7; D perhaps matches TRBD1 (5 bases). This CDR3 comprises 14 residues. Germline V gene data show CDR1 as LNHDA and CDR2 as SQIVND (reference sequence). V was clipped by 4 bases and J by 6 bases, with 16 bases between them. For the CDR3, the DNA is TGTGCCAGTAGTACAGGGTTGTCTATCGGCGAGCAGTACTTC. Protein: CASSTGLSIGEQYF.

V is TRBV5-1 and J is TRBJ2-5; weak D call: TRBD1 (6 bases). V lost 0 bases and J 5 bases, leaving 8 bases between the germline ends. This CDR3 region has 13 residues. Germline CDR1 and CDR2: SGHRS and YFSETQ. The DNA for the CDR3 is TGCGCCAGCAGCTTGGGTCAGGGGGAGACCCAGTACTTC. It specifies CASSLGQGETQYF.

This chain links TRBV11-2 with TRBJ2-3, with TRBD2 matching over 7 bases. Trimming at V came to 6 bases and at J to 10 bases, leaving 16 bases not matched to a gene. The CDR3 sequence is 15 residues long. Germline assignment: CDR1 SGHAT and CDR2 FQNNGV. CDR3 protein: CASSSLAAHRYAQYF. In DNA form, the CDR3 reads TGTGCCAGCAGTTCCCTAGCGGCTCACAGATACGCGCAGTATTTT.